This TCR beta chain was recovered during a study of T cell repertoires in cytomegalovirus infection. The wider study: Newly reported HLA-C-restricted and thoroughly characterized HLA-B-restricted CMV epitopes were employed. Based on public TCR beta signatures, there were indications of CMV infection and of a matching HLA type.

Comment on this clonotype: Its antigen is unknown.

Study results and limitations: Public TCR beta family frequency separated CMV-and-HLA carriers, including in an independent cohort.

TCRdb re-called the reads through MiXCR, storing one row per CDR3 protein. The profile shows about 89,000 distinct CDR3 sequences, 29% of them singletons. The CDR3 is 15 residues long. Germline V gene data show CDR1 as SGHVS and CDR2 as FQNEAQ. V was clipped by 3 bases and J by 7 bases; unmatched bases: 11. The material sequenced was CD8+ T cells from cultured PBMCs, taken from culture after CMV antigen stimulation. The receptor was isolated from a human donor in good health (CMV status not recorded). Some clones in this sample may be carry-over from other donors' samples. This sequence joins TRBV7-8 and TRBJ1-2; TRBD1 matches 7 bases. CDR3 coding DNA: TGTGCCAGCAGCTTCAACCAGGGGGTGTCCCTTGGCTACACCTTC. Translation: CASSFNQGVSLGYTF.